Shown below are 28 T cell receptor beta chains from a single sample sequenced in a study of CD8 T cells in Susac syndrome. The RNA input was roughly 0.45 to 1 ug, and it was reverse transcribed with random hexamers. Using its own MiXCR run on the immunoSEQ multiplex PCR reads, TCRdb lists one record per CDR3 protein. The sample gives approximately 160,000 distinct CDR3 sequences, 93% of which show up once; roughly 0.1% is in the top ten. Sequencing input: CD4+ T cells from PBMCs. The receptors come from a human donor with multiple sclerosis.

This chain connects TRBV5-1 to TRBJ2-5, with TRBD2 matching 7 bases. Trimming removed 5 bases from V and 5 bases from J; junction bases left unmatched: 12. The CDR3 totals 15 residues. Germline V gene lookup returns CDR1 SGHRS and CDR2 YFSETQ. The CDR3 reads CASSVAAGPQETQYF. CDR3 in DNA: TGCGCCAGCAGTGTAGCAGCGGGGCCCCAGGAGACCCAGTACTTC.

This chain joins TRBV28 and TRBJ2-2; the D gene is possibly TRBD2 (6 bases). Trimming removed 2 bases from V and 1 base from J, with 8 bases in between. Germline-derived CDR1 and CDR2 are MDHEN and SYDVKM. The CDR3 covers 15 residues. The CDR3 is CASSLRTMNTGELFF. DNA of the CDR3: TGTGCCAGCAGTTTAAGGACTATGAACACCGGGGAGCTGTTTTTT.

The genes are TRBV28 and TRBJ2-7; D is unclear. The V end lost 4 bases, the J end lost 2 bases, and 9 bases lay between the germline ends. From germline, CDR1 is MDHEN and CDR2 SYDVKM. The CDR3 contains 13 residues. CDR3 amino acids: CASSSAPPYEQYF. The DNA of the CDR3 is TGTGCCAGCAGTTCTGCGCCCCCCTACGAGCAGTACTTC. Based on the CDR3 plus reference TRBV28 and TRBJ2-7, the full variable domain is DVKVTQSSRYLVKRTGEKVFLECVQDMDHENMFWYRQDPGLGLRLIYFSYDVKMKEKGDIPEGYSVSREKKERFSLILESASTNQTSMYLCASSSAPPYEQYFGPGTRLTVT.

The V and J genes are TRBV2 and TRBJ2-7, with D hard to call. Per the germline V gene, CDR1 is SNHLY and CDR2 is FYNNEI. The CDR3 length is 11 residues. Trimming took off 6 bases at V and 6 bases at J, with 9 bases between the two ends. Here the CDR3 DNA reads TGTGCCAGCAGGTCCGAGGTCGAGCAGTACTTC. Amino acid sequence: CASRSEVEQYF.

V is TRBV12-3 or TRBV12-4 and J is TRBJ1-1; D remains ambiguous. The CDR3 totals 14 residues. V was pared by 4 bases and J by 2 bases, with 11 bases between. The CDR3 loop reads CASSSRTLNTEAFF. CDR3 in DNA: TGTGCCAGCAGTTCTCGGACCCTAAACACTGAAGCTTTCTTT.

This chain links TRBV6-2 or TRBV6-3 with TRBJ2-7; TRBD2 agrees at 8 bases. The germline V gene encodes CDR1 MNHEY and CDR2 SVGEGT. The trim removed 2 bases at V and 3 bases at J, leaving 9 bases unmatched. The CDR3 has 16 residues. The CDR3 here is CASSYASSGSFYEQYF. The CDR3, as DNA: TGTGCCAGCAGTTACGCCTCAAGCGGGAGTTTCTACGAGCAGTACTTC.

The chain carries TRBV23-1 and TRBJ1-1, with D possibly being TRBD1 (5 bases). TRBV23-1 is reported as an ORF; its role is uncertain. V was pared by 0 bases and J by 11 bases, with 19 bases between. This CDR3 has 15 amino acids. In nucleotides, the CDR3 is TGCGCCAGCAGTCAATCCTGCAATCGGGTTGACAGCGCTTTCTTT. It encodes CASSQSCNRVDSAFF.

V gene TRBV6-4 combines with J gene TRBJ2-3; D may correspond to TRBD1 or TRBD2 (5 bases each). Trimming removed 9 bases at V and 2 bases at J, with 21 bases between. The CDR3 runs 16 residues. Germline CDR1 is MRHNA and CDR2 is SNTAGT. The CDR3 protein is CARIPGGALHTDTQYF. In DNA form, the CDR3 reads TGTGCCAGGATCCCTGGGGGAGCGCTACACACAGATACGCAGTATTTT.

The chain carries TRBV5-4 and TRBJ2-5; D tentatively fits TRBD1 or TRBD2 (6 bases each). This CDR3 comprises 16 residues. V lost 4 bases and J 1 base, leaving 17 bases between the germline ends. Germline lookup yields CDR1 SGHNT and CDR2 YYREEE (reference sequence). The CDR3 region is CASSPKGGFSQETQYF. For the CDR3, the DNA is TGTGCCAGCAGCCCTAAGGGGGGTTTTTCCCAAGAGACCCAGTACTTC.

The rearrangement links TRBV12-5 to TRBJ2-1, with 8 nucleotides matching TRBD2. With 7 bases clipped from V and 4 bases from J, the junction kept 6 bases outside the gene matches. Germline V lookup: CDR1 LGHNT, CDR2 FRNRAP. The CDR3 has 14 amino acids. DNA of the CDR3: TGTGCTAGTGCCCCGGGACTAGTTTACAATGAGCAGTTCTTC. This gives the protein CASAPGLVYNEQFF.

The chain joins TRBV4-3 to TRBJ2-1; 8 bases align to TRBD1. The V gene end was trimmed by 5 bases and the J gene end by 0 bases; junction bases not matched to a gene: 0. The CDR3 totals 14 residues. Germline lookup yields CDR1 LGHNA and CDR2 YSLEER. The CDR3 sequence: CASSDRGSYNEQFF. The CDR3 nucleotides are TGCGCCAGCAGCGACAGGGGCTCCTACAATGAGCAGTTCTTC.

The chain employs TRBV27 and TRBJ1-1; the D is unclear. This CDR3 spans 14 amino acids. Trimming stripped 1 base from V and 4 bases from J, with 10 bases between. CDR1 MNHEY and CDR2 SMNVEV come from the germline V gene (reference sequence). The CDR3: CASSLYLGSTEAFF. The CDR3 nucleotides read TGTGCCAGCAGTTTATATCTGGGTAGCACTGAAGCTTTCTTT.

This chain links TRBV3-1 with TRBJ2-3; D may correspond to TRBD1 or TRBD2 (6 bases each). The germline V gene encodes CDR1 LGHDT and CDR2 YNNKEL (reference sequence). CDR3 length equals 15 residues. V was clipped by 1 base and J by 5 bases, with 13 bases between them. CDR3 coding DNA: TGTGCCAGCAGCCAAGTTAACGGGGGCAGAGATACGCAGTATTTT. Its protein product is CASSQVNGGRDTQYF.

The rearrangement uses TRBV3-1 and TRBJ2-7; 8 positions agree with TRBD2. Germline V gene lookup returns CDR1 LGHDT and CDR2 YNNKEL (reference sequence). The V segment lost 4 bases and the J segment 2 bases; nucleotides outside the gene matches: 4. The CDR3 covers 14 residues. This CDR3 reads CASSLTSGPYEQYF. CDR3 nucleotide sequence: TGTGCCAGCAGCCTTACTAGCGGACCCTACGAGCAGTACTTC.

The chain couples TRBV5-1 to TRBJ2-7; TRBD1 is a possible D gene (6 bases). The CDR3 is 14 amino acids. Germline V gene data show CDR1 as SGHRS and CDR2 as YFSETQ. V shed 4 bases and J shed 2 bases, with 13 bases lying between them. The CDR3 DNA reads TGCGCCAGCAGCCCTTCGACAGGCCCCTACGAGCAGTACTTC. Amino acid sequence: CASSPSTGPYEQYF.

The gene calls are TRBV29-1 and TRBJ1-2; D is uncertain. V lost 1 base and J 4 bases, leaving 10 bases between the germline ends. The CDR3 covers 13 residues. The germline V gene has CDR1 SQVTM and CDR2 ANQGSEA. CDR3 residues: CSVEGVAGYGYTF. As DNA, the CDR3 is TGCAGCGTTGAAGGCGTTGCGGGCTATGGCTACACCTTC.

This chain joins TRBV15 and TRBJ2-1; TRBD2 matches at 10 bases. CDR1 and CDR2 from the germline V gene are LNHNV and YYDKDF (reference sequence). This CDR3 is 16 amino acids long. V lost 3 bases and J lost 12; bases outside the gene matches: 14. The CDR3: CATSRASASGSSGQFF. The CDR3 nucleotides are TGTGCCACCAGCAGGGCTAGTGCTAGCGGGAGTTCCGGGCAGTTCTTC.

V is TRBV29-1 and J is TRBJ1-3; TRBD1 aligns across 8 bases. Trimming cost V 6 bases and J 3 bases; bases outside gene matches: 7. The germline CDR1 and CDR2 sequences are SQVTM and ANQGSEA. This CDR3 contains 14 residues. This CDR3 is CSVTGQGNGNTIYF. The CDR3 coding sequence is TGCAGCGTAACCGGACAGGGCAATGGAAACACCATATATTTT.

V is TRBV20-1 and J is TRBJ2-3; 10 bases are a match to TRBD1. Per the germline V gene, CDR1 is DFQATT and CDR2 is SNEGSKA (reference sequence). The CDR3 length is 18 residues. The junction had 15 bases not matched to a gene; V was cut back by 5 bases and J by 1 base. The CDR3 region is CSAYPGQGRRGGTDTQYF. The CDR3 bases are TGCAGTGCTTACCCGGGACAGGGGCGCCGGGGGGGCACAGATACGCAGTATTTT.

The chain uses TRBV28 and TRBJ1-1, with D unclear. CDR1 is MDHEN and CDR2 is SYDVKM in the germline V gene. Trimming cost V 2 bases and J 4 bases, with 5 bases left between them. CDR3 length: 12 residues. The CDR3 region is CASSLIGTEAFF. The CDR3 DNA reads as TGTGCCAGCAGTTTAATCGGCACTGAAGCTTTCTTT.

The chain combines TRBV4-1 with TRBJ2-2, with D possibly matching TRBD1 (5 bases). CDR1 MGHRA and CDR2 YSYEKL come from the germline V gene. The CDR3 length is 15 residues. Trimming removed 3 bases at V and 2 bases at J, with 10 bases between. CDR3 sequence: CASSQPDRNTGELFF. CDR3 coding DNA: TGCGCCAGCAGCCAGCCCGACAGAAACACCGGGGAGCTGTTTTTT.

This clonotype has only a few counts. J is TRBJ2-5 and V is TRBV7-2; D gene uncertain. From germline, CDR1 is SGHTA and CDR2 FQGNSA. The V end was cut by 3 bases, the J end by 5 bases, with 10 bases between. This CDR3 is built from 13 residues. In nucleotides, the CDR3 is TGTGCCAGCAGCTTTGACTCGGAGGAGACCCAGTACTTC. Translation: CASSFDSEETQYF.

The chain employs TRBV3-1 and TRBJ1-2, with 9 nucleotides matching TRBD1. This CDR3 is 15 amino acids long. Germline CDR1 reads LGHDT; CDR2 reads YNNKEL (reference sequence). With 5 bases clipped from V and 4 bases from J, the junction kept 8 bases outside the gene matches. DNA of the CDR3: TGTGCCAGCAGCTTATTGGGACAGGGAGGCTATGGCTACACCTTC. Protein: CASSLLGQGGYGYTF.

The chain uses TRBV7-3 and TRBJ1-1, with a tentative D call TRBD1 (5 bases). The CDR3 consists of 15 residues. Germline-derived CDR1 and CDR2 are SGHTA and FQGTGA. The V gene lost 2 bases and the J gene lost 1 base, with 11 bases spanning the gap. The CDR3 nucleotides read TGTGCCAGCAGCTTAGGGGGGACTTCGAACACTGAAGCTTTCTTT. Translating it yields CASSLGGTSNTEAFF.

The genes are TRBV30 and TRBJ2-7; 9 bases fit TRBD1. CDR1 GTSNPN and CDR2 SVGIG come from the germline V gene (reference sequence). The CDR3 is 11 residues long. V dropped 8 bases and J dropped 3; count of bases not matched to a gene: 2. The DNA for the CDR3 is TGTGCCGGGACAGGGAGCTACGAGCAGTACTTC. Its translation is CAGTGSYEQYF.

The chain carries TRBV19 and TRBJ2-7; D call uncertain. This CDR3 is built from 15 residues. V was pared by 3 bases and J by 0 bases, with 12 bases between. Germline V gene sequence: CDR1 LNHDA, CDR2 SQIVND (reference sequence). In nucleotides, the CDR3 is TGTGCCAGTAGTATTGCGGCGTTGAGCTCCTACGAGCAGTACTTC. Protein sequence: CASSIAALSSYEQYF.

J is TRBJ2-2 and V is TRBV5-1; no firm D call. Germline CDR1 is SGHRS and CDR2 is YFSETQ. V was cut by 4 bases and J by 6 bases, with 13 bases left in between. There are 14 residues in the CDR3. In DNA form, the CDR3 reads TGCGCCAGCAGCCCCTTAATTGGGCCCGGGGAGCTGTTTTTT. This translates into CASSPLIGPGELFF.

The chain recombines TRBV7-2 with TRBJ2-3, with 15 positions matching TRBD2. CDR3 length: 16 residues. V dropped 3 bases and J dropped 5; count of bases not matched to a gene: 3. Per germline, CDR1 SGHTA and CDR2 FQGNSA. CDR3 amino acids: CASSLGGLAGGDTQYF. The CDR3 DNA reads TGTGCCAGCAGCTTGGGGGGACTAGCGGGAGGAGATACGCAGTATTTT.